A single sample gave rise to the 8 T cell receptor beta chains below, sequenced in a study of T-cell memory formation after mild COVID-19. TCRdb passed the 5' RACE reads through MiXCR, listing each CDR3 protein once. The data show about 270,000 distinct CDR3 sequences, around 16% seen once. The material sequenced was PBMCs or a T cell subset sorted from them (not recorded which). These receptors all stem from a man aged 18 to 29 who had mild COVID-19 (a few samples of this study predate the infection). Cell type and time point are not known.

This chain joins TRBV23-1 and TRBJ2-7, with D tentatively TRBD1 or TRBD2 (5 bases each). TRBV23-1 is marked as an open reading frame, function uncertain. The ends were cut back, 2 bases at V and 7 bases at J, with 27 bases in the middle. The CDR3 runs to 18 residues. This chain's CDR3 is CASSQKSLQGRSEGEQYV. The DNA of the CDR3 is TGCGCCAGCAGTCAAAAATCACTCCAGGGACGGTCGGAAGGAGAGCAGTACGTC.

This clonotype was seen only a few times. The chain uses TRBV5-6 and TRBJ2-3, with D possibly TRBD2 on 6 matching bases. Germline V lookup: CDR1 SGHDT, CDR2 YYEEEE. The CDR3 spans 16 residues. Trimming shortened V by 1 base and J by 1 base, and 13 bases separated the two germline ends. CDR3 region: CASSLREWGGTDTQYF. CDR3 sequence (DNA): TGTGCCAGCAGCTTGAGGGAGTGGGGGGGCACAGATACGCAGTATTTT.

This chain joins TRBV5-5 and TRBJ2-4; TRBD2 might be the D (6 bases). This CDR3 spans 15 amino acids. Trimming pared 0 bases from V and 6 bases from J, leaving 13 bases between. Germline CDR1 and CDR2: SGHKS and YYEKEE (reference sequence). CDR3 loop: CASSLEFGGGNIQYF. The CDR3 DNA reads TGTGCCAGCAGCTTGGAATTCGGGGGAGGAAACATTCAGTACTTC.

The chain links TRBV4-3 to TRBJ2-7; 11 bases are shared with TRBD2. The germline CDR1 and CDR2 sequences are LGHNA and YSLEER. V lost 3 bases and J lost 2; bases outside the gene matches: 6. The CDR3 runs to 16 residues. In DNA, the CDR3 is TGCGCCAGCAGCCACTTAACTAGCGGGGGCCCCTACGAGCAGTACTTC. Translating gives CASSHLTSGGPYEQYF.

The chain recombines TRBV27 with TRBJ2-1; 9 bases map to TRBD1. This CDR3 has 15 amino acids. V gave up 4 bases and J gave up 2 bases; unmatched junction bases: 3. The germline CDR1 and CDR2 sequences are MNHEY and SMNVEV (reference sequence). CDR3 in amino acids: CASSSGQGTYNEQFF. In nucleotides, the CDR3 is TGTGCCAGCAGTTCGGGACAGGGAACCTACAATGAGCAGTTCTTC.

Only a few counts were recorded for this clonotype. V is TRBV7-9 and J is TRBJ2-1, with D tentatively TRBD1 (5 bases). This CDR3 region has 11 residues. The V end lost 11 bases, the J end lost 7 bases, and 12 bases lay between the germline ends. Germline V lookup: CDR1 SEHNR, CDR2 FQNEAQ (reference sequence). The CDR3: CAYRFPNEQFF. The CDR3 DNA reads TGTGCCTACAGGTTCCCAAATGAGCAGTTCTTC. The complete variable domain, with remaining parts taken from reference TRBV7-9 and TRBJ2-1, reads DTGVSQNPRHKITKRGQNVTFRCDPISEHNRLYWYRQTLGQGPEFLTYFQNEAQLEKSRLLSDRFSAERPKGSFSTLEIQRTEQGDSAMYLCAYRFPNEQFFGPGTRLTVL.

The chain recombines TRBV29-1 with TRBJ2-3; 8 bases line up with TRBD1. The junction had 12 bases not matched to a gene; V was cut back by 1 base and J by 6 bases. Germline V gives CDR1 SQVTM, CDR2 ANQGSEA. The CDR3 runs to 16 residues. The CDR3 loop reads CSVEVRRDRGADTQYF. The CDR3, as DNA: TGCAGCGTTGAAGTTCGTCGAGACAGGGGTGCGGATACGCAGTATTTT.

The chain combines TRBV23-1 with TRBJ2-7; TRBD1 matches at 8 bases. TRBV23-1 is an ORF, with its function uncertain. The junction had 18 bases not matched to a gene; V was cut back by 4 bases and J by 7 bases. CDR3 length: 17 amino acids. The DNA of the CDR3 is TGCGCCAGCAGTCGGGAGAACCCGGACAGGGACTTTACGGAGCAGTACGTC. Protein product: CASSRENPDRDFTEQYV.